These 16 T cell receptor beta chains came from one sample sequenced in a study of blood T cells in healthy people across ages. With a J-beta primer mix and a sample-barcoded 5' primer, a second PCR ran about 7 to 12 cycles. TCRdb passed the 5' RACE reads through MiXCR, listing each CDR3 protein once. The sample lists around 1.5 million distinct CDR3 sequences, roughly a third occurring once. The sample was blood. These receptors were obtained from a woman aged 25 to 45 in good health.

The sample holds a few counts of this clonotype. The DNA of the CDR3 is TGTGCCAGCAGCCTCCTAGAGACTAGGAATTCACCCCTCCACTTT. Translating gives CASSLLETRNSPLHF. V gene TRBV3-1 combines with J gene TRBJ1-6; D not resolved. This CDR3 has 15 amino acids. The germline CDR1 and CDR2 sequences are LGHDT and YNNKEL (reference sequence). V lost 4 bases and J lost 7, with 14 bases in between.

With respect to this clonotype: A read error may be the cause here, since a much bigger clone is one base away. The J gene is TRBJ2-5, the V gene TRBV6-6; 7 bases match TRBD2. The germline gives CDR1 MNHNY, CDR2 SVGAGI (reference sequence). Trimming cost V 2 bases and J 14 bases; bases outside gene matches: 14. The CDR3 sequence is 14 residues long. For the CDR3, the DNA is TGTGCCAGCAGTTACCCTGGGACTACCTACGAGCACTACTTC. Translated, it gives CASSYPGTTYEHYF.

This chain joins TRBV25-1 and TRBJ1-6, with D possibly TRBD1 on 5 matching bases. Per the germline V gene, CDR1 is MGHDK and CDR2 is SYGVNS. V lost 2 bases and J lost 9, with 8 bases in between. The CDR3 length is 13 residues. This CDR3 is CASSEIGGSPLHF. The CDR3 DNA follows: TGTGCCAGCAGTGAAATTGGGGGTTCACCCCTCCACTTT.

This clonotype was observed a handful of times. This rearrangement joins TRBV4-2 to TRBJ2-7; 7 bases match TRBD1. Germline CDR1 is LGHNA and CDR2 is YNFKEQ. J gave up 5 bases and V 0 bases, and 7 bases lay outside the gene matches. The CDR3 has 15 residues. The CDR3 spells CASSQDWRQGDEQYF. Here the CDR3 DNA reads TGTGCCAGCAGCCAAGATTGGAGACAGGGTGACGAGCAGTACTTC.

This clonotype was recorded many times. This chain connects TRBV3-1 to TRBJ2-5; 11 positions agree with TRBD2. CDR3 length equals 15 residues. The germline V gene has CDR1 LGHDT and CDR2 YNNKEL (reference sequence). Trimming removed 6 bases from V and 4 bases from J; junction bases left unmatched: 7. The CDR3 loop is CASRSTGTSGETQYF. The CDR3 region has the DNA TGTGCCAGCAGGTCCACCGGGACTAGCGGAGAGACCCAGTACTTC.

V and J are TRBV2 and TRBJ1-2; TRBD1 matches at 7 bases. The CDR3 consists of 15 residues. The trim removed 7 bases at V and 0 bases at J, leaving 8 bases unmatched. CDR1 is SNHLY and CDR2 is FYNNEI in the germline V gene. CDR3 sequence reads: CASTAQGTSNYGYTF. The CDR3 DNA reads as TGTGCCAGCACCGCACAGGGGACATCTAACTATGGCTACACCTTC. The entire variable domain, with the rest obtained from reference TRBV2 and TRBJ1-2, is as follows: EPEVTQTPSHQVTQMGQEVILRCVPISNHLYFYWYRQILGQKVEFLVSFYNNEISEKSEIFDDQFSVERPDGSNFTLKIRSTKLEDSAMYFCASTAQGTSNYGYTFGSGTRLTVV.

V usage is TRBV7-2 and J usage is TRBJ2-1; TRBD2 matches 12 bases. The length of the CDR3 is 21 residues. V lost 4 bases and J lost 0; bases outside the gene matches: 16. CDR1 and CDR2 (germline): SGHTA, FQGNSA. CDR3 nucleotide sequence: TGTGCCAGCAGCTCTAGCGGCGGGCTAGCGGGAGGGCTGAGCTCCTACAATGAGCAGTTCTTC. Protein: CASSSSGGLAGGLSSYNEQFF.

This clonotype was seen a handful of times. The V gene is TRBV7-9, the J gene TRBJ1-5; possible D gene TRBD1, 6 bases. Trimming took off 5 bases at V and 1 base at J, with 9 bases between the two ends. Per the germline V gene, CDR1 is SEHNR and CDR2 is FQNEAQ (reference sequence). There are 14 residues in the CDR3. The CDR3 is CASSAQGSNQPQHF. The CDR3 bases are TGTGCCAGCAGCGCCCAGGGGAGCAATCAGCCCCAGCATTTT.

The CDR3 reads CATSRDLAGAGDTQYF. The CDR3 nucleotides are TGTGCCACCAGCAGAGATCTAGCGGGAGCTGGCGATACGCAGTATTTT. The chain uses TRBV15 and TRBJ2-3; 10 nucleotides line up with TRBD2. J was trimmed by 6 bases and V by 0 bases; bases with no gene match: 6. Germline lookup yields CDR1 LNHNV and CDR2 YYDKDF (reference sequence). This CDR3 is built from 16 residues.

This rearrangement joins TRBV3-1 to TRBJ1-2; D call uncertain. The V and J ends lost 3 bases and 3 bases respectively, with 11 bases between them. CDR1 LGHDT and CDR2 YNNKEL come from the germline V gene (reference sequence). This CDR3 has 14 residues. The CDR3 nucleotides read TGTGCCAGCAGCCATGGCGCAGGCTACTATGGCTACACCTTC. Translating gives CASSHGAGYYGYTF.

This clonotype has more than one count but fewer than ten. The chain carries TRBV20-1 and TRBJ1-5; D is ambiguous. This CDR3 contains 12 residues. Trimming took off 6 bases at V and 6 bases at J, with 12 bases between the two ends. CDR1 is DFQATT and CDR2 is SNEGSKA in the germline V gene (reference sequence). The CDR3: CSANRVSQPQHF. The DNA of the CDR3 is TGCAGTGCCAACAGAGTTAGTCAGCCCCAGCATTTT.

The V and J genes are TRBV25-1 and TRBJ2-5; a weak D match, TRBD1 (5 bases). The CDR3 loop spans 17 amino acids. The V and J ends lost 4 bases and 4 bases respectively, with 22 bases between them. The germline CDR1 and CDR2 sequences are MGHDK and SYGVNS. The CDR3 here is CASSVRSLFRERETQYF. DNA of the CDR3: TGTGCCAGCAGTGTACGGTCTCTATTCAGGGAAAGAGAGACCCAGTACTTC.

The V call is TRBV5-5, the J call TRBJ1-6; no clear D. Per the germline V gene, CDR1 is SGHKS and CDR2 is YYEKEE (reference sequence). The germline V and J ends were trimmed by 3 bases and 14 bases, with 9 bases remaining between them. The length of the CDR3 is 11 residues. CDR3 residues: CASSSGPSLHF. The CDR3 DNA reads TGTGCCAGCAGCTCAGGACCATCCCTCCACTTT.

In DNA, the CDR3 is TGTGCCAGCACCCGGAGCCCGCTTTGGGATACGCAGTATTTT. It yields the protein CASTRSPLWDTQYF. The genes are TRBV12-3 or TRBV12-4 and TRBJ2-3; no clear D. The CDR3 runs to 14 residues. V dropped 7 bases and J dropped 6 bases, with 17 bases sitting between them.

With respect to this clonotype: This may stem from a read error, because a much larger clone lies one nucleotide away. The V call is TRBV29-1, the J call TRBJ2-1; D might be TRBD2 (5 bases). Germline-derived CDR1 and CDR2 are SQVTM and ANQGSEA. CDR3 length: 11 amino acids. CDR3 in amino acids: CSVALRDERFF. CDR3 DNA: TGCAGCGTTGCGCTTCGGGATGAGCGGTTCTTC.

This clonotype was counted only a few times. The chain recombines TRBV20-1 with TRBJ1-5, with 8 nucleotides matching TRBD1. Germline CDR1 and CDR2: DFQATT and SNEGSKA (reference sequence). Trimming at V came to 6 bases and at J to 7 bases, leaving 11 bases not matched to a gene. CDR3 length: 14 amino acids. Here the CDR3 reads CSAPRDRGEQPQHF. The DNA for the CDR3 is TGCAGTGCCCCCCGAGACAGGGGAGAACAGCCCCAGCATTTT.